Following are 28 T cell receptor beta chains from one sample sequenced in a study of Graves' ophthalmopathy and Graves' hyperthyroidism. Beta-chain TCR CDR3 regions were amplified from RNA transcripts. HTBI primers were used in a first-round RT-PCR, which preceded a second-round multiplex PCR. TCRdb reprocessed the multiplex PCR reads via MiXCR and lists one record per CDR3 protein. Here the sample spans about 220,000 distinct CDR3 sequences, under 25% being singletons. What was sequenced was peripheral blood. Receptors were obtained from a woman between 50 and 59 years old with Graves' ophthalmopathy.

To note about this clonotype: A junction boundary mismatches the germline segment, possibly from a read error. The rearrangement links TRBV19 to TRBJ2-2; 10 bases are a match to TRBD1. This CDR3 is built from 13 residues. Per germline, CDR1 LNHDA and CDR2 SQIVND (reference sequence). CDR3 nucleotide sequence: TGTGTCAGTAGGGACAGGGGTACCGGGGAGCTGTTTTTT. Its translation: CVSRDRGTGELFF. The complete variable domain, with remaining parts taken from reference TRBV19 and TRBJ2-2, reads DGGITQSPKYLFRKEGQNVTLSCEQNLNHDAMYWYRQDPGQGLRLIYYSQIVNDFQKGDIAEGYSVSREKKESFPLTVTSAQKNPTAFYLCVSRDRGTGELFFGEGSRLTVL.

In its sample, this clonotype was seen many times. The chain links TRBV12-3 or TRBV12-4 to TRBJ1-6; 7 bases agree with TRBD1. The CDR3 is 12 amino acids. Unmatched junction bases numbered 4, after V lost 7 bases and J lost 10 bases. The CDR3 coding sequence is TGTGCCAGCAAGACAGGGCGCTCACCCCTCCACTTT. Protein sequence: CASKTGRSPLHF.

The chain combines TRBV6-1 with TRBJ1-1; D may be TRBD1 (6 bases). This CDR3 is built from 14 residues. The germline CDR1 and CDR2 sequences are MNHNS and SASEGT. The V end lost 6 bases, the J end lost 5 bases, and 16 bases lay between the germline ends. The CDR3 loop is CASSTLDSVTEAFF. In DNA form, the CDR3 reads TGTGCCAGCAGCACCCTGGACAGTGTTACTGAAGCTTTCTTT.

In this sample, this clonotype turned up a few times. The CDR3 bases are TGTGCCAGCAGCCCTAGCGGGAGCATGGAGACCCAGTACTTC. Encoded protein: CASSPSGSMETQYF. The J gene is TRBJ2-5, the V gene TRBV12-3 or TRBV12-4; 10 bases fit TRBD2. CDR3 length: 14 residues. Trimming removed 6 bases from V and 5 bases from J; junction bases left unmatched: 6.

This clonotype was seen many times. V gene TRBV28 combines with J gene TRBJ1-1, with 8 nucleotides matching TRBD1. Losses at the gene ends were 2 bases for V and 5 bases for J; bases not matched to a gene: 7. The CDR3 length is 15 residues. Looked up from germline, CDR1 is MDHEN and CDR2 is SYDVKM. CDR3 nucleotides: TGTGCCAGCAGTTTACGAGACAGGGGAGGTACTGAAGCTTTCTTT. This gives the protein CASSLRDRGGTEAFF. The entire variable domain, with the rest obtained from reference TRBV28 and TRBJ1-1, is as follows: DVKVTQSSRYLVKRTGEKVFLECVQDMDHENMFWYRQDPGLGLRLIYFSYDVKMKEKGDIPEGYSVSREKKERFSLILESASTNQTSMYLCASSLRDRGGTEAFFGQGTRLTVV.

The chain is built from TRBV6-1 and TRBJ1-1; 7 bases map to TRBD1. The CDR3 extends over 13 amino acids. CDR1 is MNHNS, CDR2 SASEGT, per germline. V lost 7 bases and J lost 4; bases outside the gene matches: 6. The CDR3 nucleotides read TGTGCCAGCACGGTCCCAGGGGGCACTGAAGCTTTCTTT. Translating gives CASTVPGGTEAFF.

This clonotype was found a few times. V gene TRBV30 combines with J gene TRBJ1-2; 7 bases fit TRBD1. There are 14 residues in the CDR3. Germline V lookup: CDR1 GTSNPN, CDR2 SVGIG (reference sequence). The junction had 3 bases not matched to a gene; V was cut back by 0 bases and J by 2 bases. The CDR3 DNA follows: TGTGCCTGGAGTGTACGACAGGGAAACTATGGCTACACCTTC. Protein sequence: CAWSVRQGNYGYTF. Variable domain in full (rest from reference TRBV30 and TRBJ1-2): SQTIHQWPATLVQPVGSPLSLECTVEGTSNPNLYWYRQAAGRGLQLLFYSVGIGQISSEVPQNLSASRPQDRQFILSSKKLLLSDSGFYLCAWSVRQGNYGYTFGSGTRLTVV.

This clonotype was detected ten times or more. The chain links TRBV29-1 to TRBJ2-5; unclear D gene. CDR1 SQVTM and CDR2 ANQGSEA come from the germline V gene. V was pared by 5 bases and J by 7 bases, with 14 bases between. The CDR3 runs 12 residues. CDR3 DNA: TGCAGCGTTCGTATCGGGTCTGGGACCCAGTACTTC. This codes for CSVRIGSGTQYF.

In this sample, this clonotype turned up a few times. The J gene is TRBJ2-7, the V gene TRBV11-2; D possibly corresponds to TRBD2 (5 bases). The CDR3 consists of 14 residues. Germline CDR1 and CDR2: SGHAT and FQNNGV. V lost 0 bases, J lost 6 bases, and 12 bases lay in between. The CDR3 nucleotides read TGTGCCAGCAGCTTAGAGAGTGGGAGCAGCGAGCAGTACTTC. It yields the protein CASSLESGSSEQYF.

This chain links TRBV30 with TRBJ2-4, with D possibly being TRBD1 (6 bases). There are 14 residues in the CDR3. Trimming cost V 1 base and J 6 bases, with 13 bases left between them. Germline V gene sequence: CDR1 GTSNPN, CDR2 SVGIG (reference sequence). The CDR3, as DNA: TGTGCCTGGAGTGGGGGGCCCGTACGAAACATTCAGTACTTC. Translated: CAWSGGPVRNIQYF.

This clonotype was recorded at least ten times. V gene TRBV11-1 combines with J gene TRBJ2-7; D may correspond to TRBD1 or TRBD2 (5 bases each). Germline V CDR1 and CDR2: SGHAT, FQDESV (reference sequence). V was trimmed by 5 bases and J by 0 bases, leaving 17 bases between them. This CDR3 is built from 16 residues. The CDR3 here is CASSRISGLSSYEQYF. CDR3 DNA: TGTGCCAGCAGCCGCATCTCGGGGCTTAGCTCCTACGAGCAGTACTTC.

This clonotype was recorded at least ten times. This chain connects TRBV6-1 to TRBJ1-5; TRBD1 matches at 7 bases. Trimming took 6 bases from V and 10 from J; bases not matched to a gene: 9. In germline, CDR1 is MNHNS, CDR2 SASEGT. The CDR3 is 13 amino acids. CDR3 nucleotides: TGTGCCAGCAGACGACAGGGTCTAGGACCCCAGCATTTT. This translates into CASRRQGLGPQHF.

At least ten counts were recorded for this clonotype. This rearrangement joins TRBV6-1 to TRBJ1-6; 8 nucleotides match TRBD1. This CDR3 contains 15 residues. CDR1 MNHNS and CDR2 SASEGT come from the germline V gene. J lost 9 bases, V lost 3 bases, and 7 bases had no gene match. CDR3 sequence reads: CASSDAGTGFSPLHF. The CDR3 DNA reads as TGTGCCAGCAGTGATGCCGGGACAGGTTTTTCACCCCTCCACTTT.

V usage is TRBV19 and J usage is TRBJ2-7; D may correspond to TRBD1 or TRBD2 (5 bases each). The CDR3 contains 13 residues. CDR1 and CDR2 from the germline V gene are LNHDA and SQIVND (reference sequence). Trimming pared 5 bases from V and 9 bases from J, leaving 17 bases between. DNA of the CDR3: TGTGCCAGTAGTGACACGGGACCTTCGAGGCAGTACTTC. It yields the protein CASSDTGPSRQYF.

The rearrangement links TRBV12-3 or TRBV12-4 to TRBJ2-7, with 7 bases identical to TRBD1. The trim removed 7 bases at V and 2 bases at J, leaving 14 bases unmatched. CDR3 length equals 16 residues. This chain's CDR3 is CASNHDMRGTAYEQYF. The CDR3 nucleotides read TGTGCCAGCAACCATGACATGCGAGGGACAGCCTACGAGCAGTACTTC.

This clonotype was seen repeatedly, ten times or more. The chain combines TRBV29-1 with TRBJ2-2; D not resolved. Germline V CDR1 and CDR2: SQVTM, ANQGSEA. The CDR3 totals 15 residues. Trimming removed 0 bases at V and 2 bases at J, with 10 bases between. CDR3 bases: TGCAGCGTTGAAGACGTTGGAGAAAACACCGGGGAGCTGTTTTTT. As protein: CSVEDVGENTGELFF.

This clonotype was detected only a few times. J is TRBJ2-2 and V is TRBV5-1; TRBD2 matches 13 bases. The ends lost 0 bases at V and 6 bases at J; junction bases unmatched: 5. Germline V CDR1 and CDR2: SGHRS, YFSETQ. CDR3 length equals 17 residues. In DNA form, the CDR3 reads TGCGCCAGCAGCTTGGCCTTACTAGCGGGAGGGGCCGGGGAGCTGTTTTTT. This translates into CASSLALLAGGAGELFF.

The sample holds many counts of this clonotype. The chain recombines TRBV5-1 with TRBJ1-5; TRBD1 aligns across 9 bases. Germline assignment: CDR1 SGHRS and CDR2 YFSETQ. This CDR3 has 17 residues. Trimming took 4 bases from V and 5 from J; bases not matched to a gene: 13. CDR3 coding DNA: TGCGCCAGCAGCCCCGGACAGGGGTTAACGGCTCATCAGCCCCAGCATTTT. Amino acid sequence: CASSPGQGLTAHQPQHF.

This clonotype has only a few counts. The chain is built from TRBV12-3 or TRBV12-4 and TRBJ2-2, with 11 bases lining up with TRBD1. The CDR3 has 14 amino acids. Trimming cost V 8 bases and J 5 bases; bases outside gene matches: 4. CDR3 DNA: TGTGCCAGCGGGACAGGGGGATTAACCGGGGAGCTGTTTTTT. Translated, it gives CASGTGGLTGELFF.

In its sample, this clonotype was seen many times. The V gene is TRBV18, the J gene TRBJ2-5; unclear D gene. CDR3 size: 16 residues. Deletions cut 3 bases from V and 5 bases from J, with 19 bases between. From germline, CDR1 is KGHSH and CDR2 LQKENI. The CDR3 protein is CASSPRNIGSGETQYF. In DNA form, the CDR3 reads TGTGCCAGCTCACCTAGAAACATCGGGTCTGGGGAGACCCAGTACTTC.

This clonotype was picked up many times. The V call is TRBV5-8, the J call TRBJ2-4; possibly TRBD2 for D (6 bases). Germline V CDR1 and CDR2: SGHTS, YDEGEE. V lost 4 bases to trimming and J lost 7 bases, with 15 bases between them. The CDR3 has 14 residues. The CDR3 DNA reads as TGTGCCAGCAGCCTCCCCGGACTATCTAACATTCAGTACTTC. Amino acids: CASSLPGLSNIQYF.

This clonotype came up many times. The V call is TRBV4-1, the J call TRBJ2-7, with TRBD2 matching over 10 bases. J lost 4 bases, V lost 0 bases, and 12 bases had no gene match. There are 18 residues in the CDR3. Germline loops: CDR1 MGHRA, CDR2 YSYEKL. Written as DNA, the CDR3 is TGCGCCAGCAGCCAAGATCCAGGCTTAGGACTAGCGGTATACGAGCAGTACTTC. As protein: CASSQDPGLGLAVYEQYF.

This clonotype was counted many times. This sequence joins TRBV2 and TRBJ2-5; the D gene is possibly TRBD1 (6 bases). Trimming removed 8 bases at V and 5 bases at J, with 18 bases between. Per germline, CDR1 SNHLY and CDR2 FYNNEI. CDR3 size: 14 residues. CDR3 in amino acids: CASVGASRGETQYF. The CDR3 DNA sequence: TGTGCCAGCGTGGGGGCTAGCAGGGGCGAGACCCAGTACTTC.

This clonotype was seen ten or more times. The CDR3 bases are TGCAGCGTGAGAAGAGGGGGCGAACCACAAGAGACCCAGTACTTC. It is translated as CSVRRGGEPQETQYF. The chain employs TRBV29-1 and TRBJ2-5; the match to TRBD1 covers 7 bases. The ends lost 6 bases at V and 2 bases at J; junction bases unmatched: 12. The CDR3 is made up of 15 amino acids. Germline V gives CDR1 SQVTM, CDR2 ANQGSEA.

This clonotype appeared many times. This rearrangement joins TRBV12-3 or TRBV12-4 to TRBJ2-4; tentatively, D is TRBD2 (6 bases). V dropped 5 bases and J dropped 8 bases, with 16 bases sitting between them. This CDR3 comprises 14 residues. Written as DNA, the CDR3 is TGTGCCAGCAGTGTCGGGACTCTGGGCGACATTCAGTACTTC. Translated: CASSVGTLGDIQYF.

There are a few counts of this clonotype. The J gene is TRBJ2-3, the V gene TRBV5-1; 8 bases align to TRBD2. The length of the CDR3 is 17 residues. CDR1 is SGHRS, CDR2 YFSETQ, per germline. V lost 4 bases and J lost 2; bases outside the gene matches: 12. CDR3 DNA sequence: TGCGCCAGCAGCCTGGATGGGCCTAGCGGGTACACAGATACGCAGTATTTT. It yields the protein CASSLDGPSGYTDTQYF.

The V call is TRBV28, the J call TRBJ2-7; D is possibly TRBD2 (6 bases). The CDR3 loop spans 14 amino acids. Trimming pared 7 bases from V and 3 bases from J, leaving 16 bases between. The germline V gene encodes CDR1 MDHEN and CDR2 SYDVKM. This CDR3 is CASTPGGGIYEQYF. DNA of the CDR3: TGTGCCAGCACCCCGGGTGGGGGGATCTACGAGCAGTACTTC.

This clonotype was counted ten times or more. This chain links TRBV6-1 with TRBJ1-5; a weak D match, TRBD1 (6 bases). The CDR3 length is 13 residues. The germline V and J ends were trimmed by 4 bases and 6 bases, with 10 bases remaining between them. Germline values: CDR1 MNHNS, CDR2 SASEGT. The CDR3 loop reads CASSGTGTQPQHF. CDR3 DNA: TGTGCCAGCAGTGGAACAGGGACTCAGCCCCAGCATTTT.